This is a list of T cell receptor beta chains from one sample in a study of vaccination effects on CD4 cells after COVID-19. The data were produced by immunoSEQ multiplex PCR, yet TCRdb's version contains in-frame clones alone and is incomplete. This table holds approximately 54,000 clones, roughly 80% found once. Their antigens are not known. Sequencing used CD4+ T cells from PBMCs cultured with HCoV-229E spike peptides, obtained before COVID-19 vaccination. These TCRs come from a human donor who received a COVID-19 vaccine. CDR3s leave out the opening cysteine and the closing phenylalanine or tryptophan. The order of the fields is CDR3 protein, V gene, clone size, J gene. Clone size is given for some rows only: seen once, a few or many times, or a class if the clone is expanded.

cdr3_aa: ASSPRERGGQPQH
v_call: TRBV18
clone_size: -
j_call: TRBJ1-5

cdr3_aa: ASSLALIGNYNYGYT
v_call: TRBV11-2
clone_size: few
j_call: TRBJ1-2

cdr3_aa: ASSVGVGGQGSGYT
v_call: TRBV10-2
clone_size: -
j_call: TRBJ1-2

cdr3_aa: ASSSGPGVRTDTQY
v_call: TRBV5-1
clone_size: once
j_call: TRBJ2-3

cdr3_aa: ASSPGPGYQPQH
v_call: TRBV18
clone_size: -
j_call: TRBJ1-5

cdr3_aa: ARSFSQDRVPSNQPQH
v_call: TRBV5-3
clone_size: once
j_call: TRBJ1-5

cdr3_aa: ASRGLAPSSYNEQF
v_call: TRBV28
clone_size: -
j_call: TRBJ2-1

cdr3_aa: ASSSRGYDYGYT
v_call: TRBV19
clone_size: once
j_call: TRBJ1-2

cdr3_aa: ASSALGRGVGELF
v_call: TRBV6-6
clone_size: once
j_call: TRBJ2-2

cdr3_aa: ASTPGQLYGYT
v_call: TRBV19
clone_size: -
j_call: TRBJ1-2

cdr3_aa: ASSQAMNTEAF
v_call: TRBV14
clone_size: -
j_call: TRBJ1-1

cdr3_aa: ASSENPNQPQH
v_call: TRBV2
clone_size: -
j_call: TRBJ1-5

cdr3_aa: ASSPLELAGYNEQF
v_call: TRBV14
clone_size: -
j_call: TRBJ2-1

cdr3_aa: ASSLQPVQETQY
v_call: TRBV7-3
clone_size: -
j_call: TRBJ2-5

cdr3_aa: ASSFSDGTGELF
v_call: TRBV5-6
clone_size: -
j_call: TRBJ2-2

cdr3_aa: ASSVGDPATGNTIY
v_call: TRBV9
clone_size: -
j_call: TRBJ1-3

cdr3_aa: ATSDTGFFYGYT
v_call: TRBV24-1
clone_size: -
j_call: TRBJ1-2

cdr3_aa: ASSFMNTEAF
v_call: TRBV19
clone_size: -
j_call: TRBJ1-1

cdr3_aa: SVVSRGQETQY
v_call: TRBV29-1
clone_size: -
j_call: TRBJ2-5

cdr3_aa: ASSLYLAADSNQPQH
v_call: TRBV5-6
clone_size: -
j_call: TRBJ1-5

cdr3_aa: ASSERSTRTNEKLF
v_call: TRBV2
clone_size: -
j_call: TRBJ1-4

cdr3_aa: ATIQVQETQY
v_call: TRBV24-1
clone_size: -
j_call: TRBJ2-5

cdr3_aa: ASRGPGQGEEKLF
v_call: TRBV6-5
clone_size: -
j_call: TRBJ1-4

cdr3_aa: ASRLGTGEETQY
v_call: TRBV6-5
clone_size: -
j_call: TRBJ2-5

cdr3_aa: ATSDRTSGANVLT
v_call: TRBV24-1
clone_size: -
j_call: TRBJ2-6

cdr3_aa: ASSLSPGTNTGELF
v_call: TRBV7-8
clone_size: -
j_call: TRBJ2-2

cdr3_aa: ASSAASTDTQY
v_call: TRBV6-4
clone_size: once
j_call: TRBJ2-3

cdr3_aa: ASSRQAGGTTGELF
v_call: TRBV9
clone_size: -
j_call: TRBJ2-2

cdr3_aa: ASSHAGTGGETQY
v_call: TRBV4-1
clone_size: -
j_call: TRBJ2-5

cdr3_aa: ASRLAGGQNIQY
v_call: TRBV27
clone_size: -
j_call: TRBJ2-4

cdr3_aa: ASSETVNYGYT
v_call: TRBV2
clone_size: -
j_call: TRBJ1-2

cdr3_aa: ASSHTVNTGELF
v_call: TRBV27
clone_size: few
j_call: TRBJ2-2

cdr3_aa: ASRLTGTGELF
v_call: TRBV7-3
clone_size: few
j_call: TRBJ2-2

cdr3_aa: AWSAGQSDEKLF
v_call: TRBV30
clone_size: -
j_call: TRBJ1-4

cdr3_aa: ASSFSGATDTQY
v_call: TRBV5-4
clone_size: -
j_call: TRBJ2-3

cdr3_aa: ASSVIAAQETQY
v_call: TRBV5-1
clone_size: -
j_call: TRBJ2-5

cdr3_aa: ASSPSGQGPQETQY
v_call: TRBV5-1
clone_size: -
j_call: TRBJ2-5

cdr3_aa: ATRTVAYGYT
v_call: TRBV19
clone_size: -
j_call: TRBJ1-2

cdr3_aa: ASSQLVSSTDTQY
v_call: TRBV3-1/TRBV3-2
clone_size: once
j_call: TRBJ2-3

cdr3_aa: ASSLGVGGNTGELF
v_call: TRBV5-1
clone_size: -
j_call: TRBJ2-2

cdr3_aa: SVERRRRDYGYT
v_call: TRBV29-1
clone_size: -
j_call: TRBJ1-2

cdr3_aa: ASSLEPRQGGPEAF
v_call: TRBV7-9
clone_size: -
j_call: TRBJ1-1

cdr3_aa: ASSPGLAGGQETQY
v_call: TRBV18
clone_size: -
j_call: TRBJ2-5

cdr3_aa: ASGPLRSGGETQY
v_call: TRBV12-5
clone_size: -
j_call: TRBJ2-5

cdr3_aa: ATSDPTGAGETQY
v_call: TRBV24-1
clone_size: -
j_call: TRBJ2-5

cdr3_aa: ASSDWLRQF
v_call: TRBV6-1
clone_size: -
j_call: TRBJ2-1

cdr3_aa: ASSDPVRVQETQY
v_call: TRBV6-1
clone_size: -
j_call: TRBJ2-5

cdr3_aa: ASTRRDSDLGEQF
v_call: TRBV6-5
clone_size: once
j_call: TRBJ2-1

cdr3_aa: ASSSDRVGSPLH
v_call: TRBV5-1
clone_size: few
j_call: TRBJ1-6

cdr3_aa: ASKSENANTGELF
v_call: TRBV2
clone_size: -
j_call: TRBJ2-2

cdr3_aa: ASTRDRGYGYT
v_call: TRBV19
clone_size: -
j_call: TRBJ1-2

cdr3_aa: ASGVQSNTEAF
v_call: TRBV12-5
clone_size: -
j_call: TRBJ1-1

cdr3_aa: ASSQGSGGNTGELF
v_call: TRBV4-2
clone_size: -
j_call: TRBJ2-2

cdr3_aa: SAVDPAGEKLF
v_call: TRBV29-1
clone_size: -
j_call: TRBJ1-4

cdr3_aa: ASSGPASGANVLT
v_call: TRBV19
clone_size: -
j_call: TRBJ2-6